These T cell receptor beta chains were read from a single sample in a study of identical twins. TCRdb ran MiXCR on the 5' RACE reads and lists one entry per CDR3 protein. The repertoire includes 450,000 to 650,000 distinct CDR3 sequences, around 15% of them detected once, and roughly 0.44% sits in the top ten. These records were also assigned to another study, of yellow fever vaccine responses in identical twins.

The sequenced sample was CD4+ T cells sorted from blood. The origin of the receptors is a woman in her late teens or twenties in good health. CDR3s include the opening cysteine and the closing phenylalanine or tryptophan. The D gene is left open where the match is weak. The size field is filled for only some rows; it gives once, few, many or a size class.

D	V	J	size	DNA	CDR3
TRBD2	TRBV10-3	TRBJ2-1	-	TGTGCCATCAGTCCTCTAGCGGCCCTAACCTACAATGAGCAGTTCTTC	CAISPLAALTYNEQFF
-	TRBV3-1	TRBJ2-5	-	TGTGCCTCCTCTTATGTATGGACCCTTCGCGGGACCCCCGAGACCCAGTACTTC	CASSYVWTLRGTPETQYF
-	TRBV2	TRBJ2-2	-	TGTGCCAGCGGGGTTGGCGGGGCTCTGAACACCGGGGAGCTGTTTTTT	CASGVGGALNTGELFF
-	TRBV7-2	TRBJ2-7	-	TGTGCCAGCAGCTTAGTAGTGGCCCCCGACGAGCAGTACTTC	CASSLVVAPDEQYF
-	TRBV24-1	TRBJ2-4	-	TGTGCCACCAGTGACCAGAATACCAAAAACATTCAGTACTTC	CATSDQNTKNIQYF
-	TRBV5-1	TRBJ2-5	few	TGCGCCAGCAGCTTTTCACAGGGAATCCAGTACTTC	CASSFSQGIQYF
TRBD2	TRBV9	TRBJ2-5	few	TGTGCCAGCAGCGTGAGCGGGAGGGCCTTTACGGTGGAGACCCAGTACTTC	CASSVSGRAFTVETQYF
-	TRBV15	TRBJ2-7	few	TGTGCCACCAGCAGAGAACGCGGCTACGAGCAGTACTTC	CATSRERGYEQYF
-	TRBV20-1	TRBJ1-4	-	TGCAGTGCAAGGGGGGTCCCGGGTGGTGAAAAACTGTTTTTT	CSARGVPGGEKLFF
TRBD2	TRBV12-3/TRBV12-4	TRBJ2-5	many	TGTGCCAGCAGTCCCCGGACTAGCGGGGGGGGAACCCAGTACTTC	CASSPRTSGGGTQYF
-	TRBV3-1	TRBJ2-5	-	TGTGCCAGCAGCCAAGATATCCAGCCTAAAGAGACCCAGTACTTC	CASSQDIQPKETQYF
TRBD1	TRBV4-1	TRBJ1-1	many	TGCGCCAGCAGCCAGGGACAGGGTGGGGTGAACACTGAAGCTTTCTTT	CASSQGQGGVNTEAFF
-	TRBV12-3/TRBV12-4	TRBJ2-1	many	TGTGCCAGCAGAGACCGAGTATCCTACAATGAGCAGTTCTTC	CASRDRVSYNEQFF
-	TRBV13	TRBJ1-1	-	TGTGCCAGCAGCACCCGGTACACTGAAGCTTTCTTT	CASSTRYTEAFF
TRBD1	TRBV5-1	TRBJ1-2	-	TGCGCCAGCAGCTTGGCCGACAGGGGGATAGGAGGCTACACCTTC	CASSLADRGIGGYTF
TRBD2	TRBV10-3	TRBJ2-3	few	TGTGCCATCAGGCGAGCGGGAGACACAGATACGCAGTATTTT	CAIRRAGDTDTQYF
-	TRBV11-2	TRBJ2-3	few	TGTGCCAGCAGCTTGGGGGTGTGGGGCACAGATACGCAGTATTTT	CASSLGVWGTDTQYF
TRBD1	TRBV14	TRBJ2-1	-	TGTGCCAGCAGCCTTCCCAGGGGGCTAAGCTCCTACAATGAGCAGTTCTTC	CASSLPRGLSSYNEQFF
-	TRBV5-1	TRBJ2-2	-	TGCGCCAGCAGCTTGGCAATCGCGGCAGGGCCCGGGGAGCTGTTTTTT	CASSLAIAAGPGELFF
-	TRBV6-1	TRBJ1-5	-	TGTGCCAGCAGCGGACACCGGAATAGCAATCAGCCCCAGCATTTT	CASSGHRNSNQPQHF
-	TRBV4-1	TRBJ1-2	few	TGCGCCAGCAGCCAAGATCCTGACAGGCCGAGAAACTATGGCTACACCTTC	CASSQDPDRPRNYGYTF
-	TRBV2	TRBJ2-3	few	TGTGCCAGCAGCAGGGTGTGGCAAGATACGCAGTATTTT	CASSRVWQDTQYF
TRBD1	TRBV20-1	TRBJ2-5	-	TGCAAGGGACAGGGCGGGGAGACCCAGTACTTC	CKGQGGETQYF
-	TRBV12-5	TRBJ1-1	few	TGTGCTAGTGGTCCTCTGGGGGTGAAAGCTTTCTTT	CASGPLGVKAFF
-	TRBV12-3/TRBV12-4	TRBJ2-3	-	TGTGCCAGCAGTTTCTTTATGGGGTTTGGGACTAGCACAGATACGCAGTATTTT	CASSFFMGFGTSTDTQYF
-	TRBV12-3/TRBV12-4	TRBJ2-1	many	TGTGCCAGCAGTTCCGACGGTGGATCCTACAATGAGCAGTTCTTC	CASSSDGGSYNEQFF
-	TRBV27	TRBJ2-6	-	TGTGCCAGCAGTCCGGAGGTAATCTTGACTGGGGCCAACGTCCTGACTTTC	CASSPEVILTGANVLTF
TRBD1	TRBV11-2	TRBJ1-1	-	TGTGCCAGCAGCCGAAAGGGGACAGGGATGGAAGCTTTCTTT	CASSRKGTGMEAFF
TRBD2	TRBV5-1	TRBJ2-7	-	TGCGCCAGTGGACTAGCGGGAGGGAACGAGCAGTACTTC	CASGLAGGNEQYF
TRBD2	TRBV29-1	TRBJ2-1	few	TGCAGCGTTGATGGGGCGGGAGGGGTGTATGAGCAGTTCTTC	CSVDGAGGVYEQFF
TRBD2	TRBV12-3/TRBV12-4	TRBJ2-1	-	TGTGCCAGCAGTTTTATAGCGGGAGTTTCCTACAATGAGCAGTTCTTC	CASSFIAGVSYNEQFF
-	TRBV10-2	TRBJ2-2	few	TGCGCCAGCACACAGGGGAACACCGGGGAGCTGTTTTTT	CASTQGNTGELFF
TRBD1	TRBV5-1	TRBJ1-3	few	TGCGCCAGCAGCTTGGTTGGGACAGCCATCTCTGGAAACACCATATATTTT	CASSLVGTAISGNTIYF
-	TRBV5-1	TRBJ2-5	many	TGCGCCAGCAGCTTACCACCCCAGGAGACCCAGTACTTC	CASSLPPQETQYF
-	TRBV5-1	TRBJ2-5	few	TGCGCCAGCAGCTCGTCAGCTCAAGAGACCCAGTACTTC	CASSSSAQETQYF
-	TRBV7-2	TRBJ1-2	many	TGTGCCAGCAGCTCCCCCCTCGATGGCTACACCTTC	CASSSPLDGYTF
TRBD2	TRBV9	TRBJ2-2	few	TGTGCCAGCAGCGCGTTACCGGGACTAGCGGGGAACACCGGGGAGCTGTTTTTT	CASSALPGLAGNTGELFF
TRBD2	TRBV6-2/TRBV6-3	TRBJ2-2	few	TGTGCCAGCAGTTACACCGGGACTAGCGGATCACCGGAGTCCGGGGAGCTGTTTTTT	CASSYTGTSGSPESGELFF
-	TRBV10-3	TRBJ1-1	-	TGTGCCATCAGTGAGTCTCAGCAAAACACTGAAGCTTTCTTT	CAISESQQNTEAFF
TRBD2	TRBV3-1	TRBJ2-1	-	TGTGCCAGCTGCGCCCGTCGGCTAGCGGGGGGGCCGGATGAGCAGTTCTTC	CASCARRLAGGPDEQFF
TRBD1	TRBV6-2/TRBV6-3	TRBJ2-1	-	TGTGCCAGCACCGCGCTCCAGGGGGCCCCCTTCCCTATTCCCAAAACCTACAATGAGCAGTTCTTC	CASTALQGAPFPIPKTYNEQFF
TRBD1	TRBV6-1	TRBJ2-7	-	TGTGCCAGCAGAAATCGGACAGGACCGTCCTACGAGCAGTACTTC	CASRNRTGPSYEQYF
-	TRBV28	TRBJ2-2	few	TGTGCCAGCAGCACGAGTGGGGCCGGGGAGCTGTTTTTT	CASSTSGAGELFF
TRBD1	TRBV5-1	TRBJ2-2	few	TGCGCCAGCAGCTACCGGGACAGCTGGATCGGGGAGCTGTTTTTT	CASSYRDSWIGELFF
TRBD2	TRBV29-1	TRBJ2-1	-	TGCAGCGGCGACCTACTAGCGGGAGGCCCCCATGAGCAGTTCTTC	CSGDLLAGGPHEQFF
-	TRBV18	TRBJ2-4	-	TGTGCCAGCTCACCCGACTCATATTCCAACATTCAGTACTTC	CASSPDSYSNIQYF
-	TRBV20-1	TRBJ1-2	few	TGCAGTGCCCCCGGGAATAACTATGGCTACACCTTC	CSAPGNNYGYTF
-	TRBV12-3/TRBV12-4	TRBJ2-1	many	TGTGCCAGCAGCTCATCCGCACGACGGTACAATGAGCAGTTCTTC	CASSSSARRYNEQFF
-	TRBV15	TRBJ1-5	many	TGTGCCACCAGCAGAGTATGGCAGGGGATCGATCAGCCCCAGCATTTT	CATSRVWQGIDQPQHF
TRBD1	TRBV27	TRBJ1-1	few	TGTGCCAGCAGTTTAGATTCCCCTCCATTGACAGGGAGCACTGAAGCTTTCTTT	CASSLDSPPLTGSTEAFF
-	TRBV28	TRBJ2-5	few	TGTGCCTCACATGCTCGGGGAGGTGGCAAAGAGACCCAGTACTTC	CASHARGGGKETQYF
-	TRBV9	TRBJ2-1	many	TGTGCCAGCAGCGTAGATGGTCTTTACAATGAGCAGTTCTTC	CASSVDGLYNEQFF